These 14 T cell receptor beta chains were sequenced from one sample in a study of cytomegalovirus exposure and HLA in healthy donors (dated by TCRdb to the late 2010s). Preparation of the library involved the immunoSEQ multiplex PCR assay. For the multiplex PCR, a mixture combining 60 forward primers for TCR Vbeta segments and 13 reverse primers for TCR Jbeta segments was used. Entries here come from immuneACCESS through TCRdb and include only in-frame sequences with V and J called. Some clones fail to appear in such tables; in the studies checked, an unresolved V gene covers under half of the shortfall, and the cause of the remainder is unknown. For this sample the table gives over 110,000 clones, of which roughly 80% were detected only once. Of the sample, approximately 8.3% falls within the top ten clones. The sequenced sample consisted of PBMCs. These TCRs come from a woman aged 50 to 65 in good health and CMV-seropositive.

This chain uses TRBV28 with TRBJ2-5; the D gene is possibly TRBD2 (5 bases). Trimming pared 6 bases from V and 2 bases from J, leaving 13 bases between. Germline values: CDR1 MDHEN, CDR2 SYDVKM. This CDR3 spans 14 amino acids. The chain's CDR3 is CASSPPTGQETQYF. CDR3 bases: TGTGCCAGCAGCCCCCCCACGGGACAAGAGACCCAGTACTTC.

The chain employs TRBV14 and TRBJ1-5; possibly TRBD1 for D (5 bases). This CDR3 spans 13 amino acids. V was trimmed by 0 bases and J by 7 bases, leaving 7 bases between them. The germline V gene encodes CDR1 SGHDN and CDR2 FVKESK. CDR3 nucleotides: TGTGCCAGCAGCCAAGATCGGGGGCAGCCCCAGCATTTT. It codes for CASSQDRGQPQHF. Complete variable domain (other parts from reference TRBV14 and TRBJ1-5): EAGVTQFPSHSVIEKGQTVTLRCDPISGHDNLYWYRRVMGKEIKFLLHFVKESKQDESGMPNNRFLAERTGGTYSTLKVQPAELEDSGVYFCASSQDRGQPQHFGDGTRLSIL.

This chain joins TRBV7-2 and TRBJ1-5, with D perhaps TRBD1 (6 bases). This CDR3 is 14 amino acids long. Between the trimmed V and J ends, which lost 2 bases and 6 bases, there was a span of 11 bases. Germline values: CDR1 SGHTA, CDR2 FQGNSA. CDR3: CASSLWQGSQPQHF. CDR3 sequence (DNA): TGTGCCAGCAGCTTATGGCAGGGGAGTCAGCCCCAGCATTTT.

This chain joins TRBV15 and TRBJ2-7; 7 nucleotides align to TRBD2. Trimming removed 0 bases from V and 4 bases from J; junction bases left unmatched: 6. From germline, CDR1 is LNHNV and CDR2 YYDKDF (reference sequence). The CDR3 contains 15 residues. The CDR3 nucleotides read TGTGCCACCAGCAGAGATCCCAGCGGGGAGTACGAGCAGTACTTC. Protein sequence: CATSRDPSGEYEQYF.

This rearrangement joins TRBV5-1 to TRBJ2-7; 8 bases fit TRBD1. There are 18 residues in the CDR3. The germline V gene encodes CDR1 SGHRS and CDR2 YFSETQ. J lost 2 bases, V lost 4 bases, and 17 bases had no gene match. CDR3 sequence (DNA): TGCGCCAGCAGCCCGGTTGGTAGGGGACAGGTGTTCCCCTACGAGCAGTACTTC. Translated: CASSPVGRGQVFPYEQYF.

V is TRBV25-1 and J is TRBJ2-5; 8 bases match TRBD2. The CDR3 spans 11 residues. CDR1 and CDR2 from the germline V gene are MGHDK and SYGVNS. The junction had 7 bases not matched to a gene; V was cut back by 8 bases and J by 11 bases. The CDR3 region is CASAGGVWQYF. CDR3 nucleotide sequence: TGTGCCAGCGCGGGGGGCGTCTGGCAGTACTTC.

CDR3 region: CAWRGTGWVTGELFF. Written as DNA, the CDR3 is TGTGCCTGGAGGGGGACAGGGTGGGTCACCGGGGAGCTGTTTTTT. The V call is TRBV30, the J call TRBJ2-2; 9 bases are shared with TRBD1. The CDR3 totals 15 residues. V shed 3 bases and J 4 bases; nucleotides not matched to a gene: 6. Germline CDR1 GTSNPN, CDR2 SVGIG (reference sequence).

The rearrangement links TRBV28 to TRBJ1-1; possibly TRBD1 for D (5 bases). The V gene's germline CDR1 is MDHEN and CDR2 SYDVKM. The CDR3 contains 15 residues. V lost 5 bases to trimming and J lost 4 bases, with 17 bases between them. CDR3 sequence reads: CASSTIQGWITEAFF. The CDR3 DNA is TGTGCCAGCAGTACAATTCAGGGCTGGATCACTGAAGCTTTCTTT.

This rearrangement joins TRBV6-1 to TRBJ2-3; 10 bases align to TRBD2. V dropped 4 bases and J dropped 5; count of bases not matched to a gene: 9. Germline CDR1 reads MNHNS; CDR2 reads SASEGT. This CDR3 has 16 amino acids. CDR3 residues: CASSGWLAGEGDTQYF. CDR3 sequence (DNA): TGTGCCAGCAGTGGGTGGCTAGCGGGGGAGGGAGATACGCAGTATTTT.

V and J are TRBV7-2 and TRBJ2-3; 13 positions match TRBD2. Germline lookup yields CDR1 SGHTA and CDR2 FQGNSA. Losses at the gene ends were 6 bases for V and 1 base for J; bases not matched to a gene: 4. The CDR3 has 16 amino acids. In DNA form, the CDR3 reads TGTGCCAGCAGATCACTAGCGGGGGGGCGCACAGATACGCAGTATTTT. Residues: CASRSLAGGRTDTQYF.

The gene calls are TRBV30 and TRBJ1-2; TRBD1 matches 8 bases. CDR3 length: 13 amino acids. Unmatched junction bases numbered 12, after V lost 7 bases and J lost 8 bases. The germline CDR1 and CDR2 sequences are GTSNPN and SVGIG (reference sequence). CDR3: CASSFQGAQGYTF. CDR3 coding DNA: TGTGCCTCCTCCTTCCAGGGGGCGCAGGGCTACACCTTC.

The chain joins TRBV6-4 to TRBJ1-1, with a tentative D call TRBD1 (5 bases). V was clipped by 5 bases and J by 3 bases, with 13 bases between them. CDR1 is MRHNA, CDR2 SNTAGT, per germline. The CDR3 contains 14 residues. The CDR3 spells CASSYRTGDTEAFF. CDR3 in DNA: TGTGCCAGCAGTTACCGGACGGGGGACACTGAAGCTTTCTTT.

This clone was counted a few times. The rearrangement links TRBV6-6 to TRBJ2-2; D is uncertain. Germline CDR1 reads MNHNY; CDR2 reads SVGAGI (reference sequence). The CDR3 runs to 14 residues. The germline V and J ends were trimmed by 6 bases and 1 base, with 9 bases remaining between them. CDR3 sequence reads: CASSPNGNTGELFF. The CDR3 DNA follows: TGTGCCAGCAGCCCTAACGGGAACACCGGGGAGCTGTTTTTT.

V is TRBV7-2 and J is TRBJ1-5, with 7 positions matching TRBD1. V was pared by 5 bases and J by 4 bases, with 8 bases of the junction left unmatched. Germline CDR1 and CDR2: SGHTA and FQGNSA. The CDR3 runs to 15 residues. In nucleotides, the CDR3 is TGTGCCAGCAGCCCACCCCCGACAGGGAATCAGCCCCAGCATTTT. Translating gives CASSPPPTGNQPQHF.